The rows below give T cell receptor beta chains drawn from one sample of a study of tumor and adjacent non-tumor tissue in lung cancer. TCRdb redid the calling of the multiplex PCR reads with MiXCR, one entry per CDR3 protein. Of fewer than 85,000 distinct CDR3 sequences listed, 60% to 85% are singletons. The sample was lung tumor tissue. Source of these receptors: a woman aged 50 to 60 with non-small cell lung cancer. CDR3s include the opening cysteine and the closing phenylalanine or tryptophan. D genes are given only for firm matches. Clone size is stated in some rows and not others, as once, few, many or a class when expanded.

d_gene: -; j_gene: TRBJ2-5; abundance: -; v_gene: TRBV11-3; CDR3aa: CASSLIQYF; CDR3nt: TGTGCCAGCAGTTTAATCCAGTACTTC
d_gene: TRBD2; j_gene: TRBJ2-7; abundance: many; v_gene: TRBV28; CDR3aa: CASSSGGEQYF; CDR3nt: TGTGCCAGCAGTTCCGGGGGGGAGCAGTACTTC
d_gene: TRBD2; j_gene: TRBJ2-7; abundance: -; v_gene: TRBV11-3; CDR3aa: CASSLNGTSGSYEQYF; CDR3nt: TGTGCCAGCAGTTTAAATGGGACTAGCGGATCTTACGAGCAGTACTTC
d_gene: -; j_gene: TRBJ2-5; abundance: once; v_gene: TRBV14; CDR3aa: CASSHGRILLWEETQYF; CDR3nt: TGTGCCAGCAGCCATGGCCGGATCCTACTATGGGAAGAGACCCAGTACTTC
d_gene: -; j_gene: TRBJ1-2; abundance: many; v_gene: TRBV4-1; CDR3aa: CASSQDWEGRIGYTF; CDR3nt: TGCGCCAGCAGCCAAGATTGGGAGGGGCGTATAGGCTACACCTTC
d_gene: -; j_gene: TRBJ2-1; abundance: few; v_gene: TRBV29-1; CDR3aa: CCVKKGYNEEFF; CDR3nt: TGCTGCGTTAAGAAAGGCTACAATGAGGAGTTCTTC
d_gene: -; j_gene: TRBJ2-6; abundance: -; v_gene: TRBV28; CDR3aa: CAGSPPGASGANVLTF; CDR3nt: TGTGCCGGCAGTCCACCAGGGGCCTCTGGGGCCAACGTCCTGACTTTC
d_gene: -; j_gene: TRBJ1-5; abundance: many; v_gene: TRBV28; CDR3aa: CASSAHPPLSNQPQHF; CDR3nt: TGTGCCAGCAGTGCCCACCCCCCACTGAGCAATCAGCCCCAGCATTTT
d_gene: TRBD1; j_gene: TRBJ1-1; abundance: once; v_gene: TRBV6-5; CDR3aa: CTSSYGQVNTEVFF; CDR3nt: TGTACCAGCAGTTACGGACAGGTGAACACTGAAGTATTCTTT
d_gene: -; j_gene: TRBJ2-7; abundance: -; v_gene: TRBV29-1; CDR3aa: CGGTVRFYEQYF; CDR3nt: TGCGGCGGCACGGTCAGATTCTACGAGCAGTACTTC
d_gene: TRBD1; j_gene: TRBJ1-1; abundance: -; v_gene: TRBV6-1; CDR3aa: CASSPGTGFKAFF; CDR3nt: TGTGCCAGTAGTCCCGGGACAGGGTTTAAAGCTTTCTTT
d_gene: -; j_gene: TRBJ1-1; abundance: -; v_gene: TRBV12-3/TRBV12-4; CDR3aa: CPSSFLGRNTEAFF; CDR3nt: TGTCCCAGCAGTTTTCTTGGACGGAACACTGAAGCTTTCTTT
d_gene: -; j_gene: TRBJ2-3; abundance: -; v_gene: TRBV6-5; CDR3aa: CASMRVITDTQYF; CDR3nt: TGTGCCAGTATGAGGGTAATCACAGATACGCAGTATTTT
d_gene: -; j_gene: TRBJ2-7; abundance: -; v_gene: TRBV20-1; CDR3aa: CSARSRDFYEKYF; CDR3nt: TGCAGTGCTAGATCTCGGGACTTCTACGAGAAGTACTTC
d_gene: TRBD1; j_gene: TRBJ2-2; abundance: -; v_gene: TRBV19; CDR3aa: CASRGQGRASTGELFF; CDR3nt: TGTGCCAGTAGGGGACAGGGGCGCGCGTCGACCGGGGAGCTGTTTTTT
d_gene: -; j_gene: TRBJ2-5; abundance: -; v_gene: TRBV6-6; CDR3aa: CASMGPQETQYF; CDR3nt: TGTGCCAGTATGGGCCCACAAGAGACCCAGTACTTC
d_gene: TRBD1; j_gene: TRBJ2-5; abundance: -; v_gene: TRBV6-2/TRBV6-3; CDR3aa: CNSSYYRGLGETQYF; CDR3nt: TGTAACAGCAGTTACTACAGGGGGCTGGGGGAGACCCAGTACTTC
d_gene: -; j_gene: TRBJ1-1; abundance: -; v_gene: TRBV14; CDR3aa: CASSHIRAATEAFF; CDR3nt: TGTGCCAGCAGCCACATCAGGGCTGCCACTGAAGCTTTCTTT
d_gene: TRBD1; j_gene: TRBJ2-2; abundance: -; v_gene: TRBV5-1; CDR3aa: CTSYPDRVSAGELFF; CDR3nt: TGCACCAGCTACCCGGACAGGGTATCTGCCGGGGAGCTGTTTTTT
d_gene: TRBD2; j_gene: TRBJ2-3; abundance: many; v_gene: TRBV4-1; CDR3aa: CASSQDPGTSGKDTQYF; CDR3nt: TGCGCCAGCAGCCAAGATCCCGGGACTAGCGGGAAAGATACGCAGTATTTT
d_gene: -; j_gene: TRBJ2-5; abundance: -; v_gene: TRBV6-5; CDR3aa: CASSHYVRETQYF; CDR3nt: TGTGCCAGCAGTCACTACGTGAGAGAGACCCAGTACTTC
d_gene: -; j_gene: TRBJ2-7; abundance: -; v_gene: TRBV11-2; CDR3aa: CASSLRQSSYEQHF; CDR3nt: TGTGCCAGCAGCTTACGTCAGAGCTCCTACGAGCAGCACTTC
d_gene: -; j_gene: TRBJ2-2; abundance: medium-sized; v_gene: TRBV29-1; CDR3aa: CSVELFRNTGELFF; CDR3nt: TGCAGCGTTGAATTATTCAGGAACACCGGGGAGCTGTTTTTT
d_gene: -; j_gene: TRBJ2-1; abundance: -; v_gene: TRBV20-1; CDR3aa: CSAVPRWDEQFF; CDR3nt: TGTAGTGCGGTGCCCCGGTGGGATGAGCAGTTCTTC
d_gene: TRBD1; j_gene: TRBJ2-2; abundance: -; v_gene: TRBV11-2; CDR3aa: CTSSSLDRTIGELFF; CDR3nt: TGTACCAGCAGCTCCCTGGACAGGACCATCGGGGAGCTGTTTTTT
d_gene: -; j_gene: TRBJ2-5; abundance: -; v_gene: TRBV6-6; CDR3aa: CASSLPDPAGETQYF; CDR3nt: TGTGCCAGCAGTCTCCCTGACCCAGCTGGGGAGACCCAATACTTC
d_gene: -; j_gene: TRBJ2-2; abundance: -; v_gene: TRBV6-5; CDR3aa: CVSSQFPFLTGELFF; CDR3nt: TGTGTCAGCAGTCAGTTTCCGTTTCTCACCGGGGAGCTGTTTTTT
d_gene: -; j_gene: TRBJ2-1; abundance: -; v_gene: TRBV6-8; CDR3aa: CATKTNAFF; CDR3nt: TGTGCCACCAAAACTAACGCGTTCTTC
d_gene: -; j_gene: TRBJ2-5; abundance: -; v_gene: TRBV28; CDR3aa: CVSSGIQETQYF; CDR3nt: TGTGTCAGTAGTGGGATACAAGAGACCCAGTACTTC
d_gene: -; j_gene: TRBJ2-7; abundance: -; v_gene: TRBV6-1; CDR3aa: CASSRDGPYEQYF; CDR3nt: TGTGCCAGCAGTAGAGACGGACCTTACGAGCAGTACTTC